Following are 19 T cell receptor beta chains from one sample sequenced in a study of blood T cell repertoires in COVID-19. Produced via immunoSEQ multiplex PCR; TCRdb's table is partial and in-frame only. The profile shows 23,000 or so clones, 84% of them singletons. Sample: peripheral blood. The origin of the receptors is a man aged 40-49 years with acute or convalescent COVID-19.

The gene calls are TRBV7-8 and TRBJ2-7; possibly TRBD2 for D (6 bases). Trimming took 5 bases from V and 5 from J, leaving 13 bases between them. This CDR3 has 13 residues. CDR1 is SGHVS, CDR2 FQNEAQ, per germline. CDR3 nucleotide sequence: TGTGCCAGCAGCCAGCGACTAGTCCACGAGCAGTACTTC. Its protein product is CASSQRLVHEQYF.

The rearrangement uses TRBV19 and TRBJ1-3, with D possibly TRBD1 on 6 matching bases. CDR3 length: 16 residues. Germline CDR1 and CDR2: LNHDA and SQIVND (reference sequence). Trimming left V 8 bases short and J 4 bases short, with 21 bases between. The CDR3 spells CASLSYQGRMGNTIYF. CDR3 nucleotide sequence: TGTGCCAGTCTCAGCTACCAGGGGCGAATGGGAAACACCATATATTTT.

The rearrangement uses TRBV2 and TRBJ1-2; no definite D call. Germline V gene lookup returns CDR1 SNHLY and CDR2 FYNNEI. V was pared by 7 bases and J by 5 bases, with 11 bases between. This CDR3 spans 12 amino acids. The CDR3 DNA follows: TGTGCCAGCACCGCTCAGCGGTATGGCTACACCTTC. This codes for CASTAQRYGYTF.

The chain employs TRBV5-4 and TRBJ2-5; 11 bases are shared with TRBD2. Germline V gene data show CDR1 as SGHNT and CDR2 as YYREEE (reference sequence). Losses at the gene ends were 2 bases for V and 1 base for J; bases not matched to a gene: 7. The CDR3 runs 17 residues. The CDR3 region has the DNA TGTGCCAGCAGCTTATCCCGACTAGCGGGAACCCAAGAGACCCAGTACTTC. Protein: CASSLSRLAGTQETQYF.

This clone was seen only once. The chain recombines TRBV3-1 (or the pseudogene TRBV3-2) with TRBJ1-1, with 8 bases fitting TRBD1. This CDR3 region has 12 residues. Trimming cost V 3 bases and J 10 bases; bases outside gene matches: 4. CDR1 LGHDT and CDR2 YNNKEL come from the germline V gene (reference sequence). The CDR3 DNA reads TGTGCCAGCAGCCAGATCGGACAGGGAGCTTTCTTT. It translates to CASSQIGQGAFF.

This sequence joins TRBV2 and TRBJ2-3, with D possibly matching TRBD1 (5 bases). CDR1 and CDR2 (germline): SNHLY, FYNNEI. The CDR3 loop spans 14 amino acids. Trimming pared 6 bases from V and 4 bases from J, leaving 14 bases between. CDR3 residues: CASRRGEASDTQYF. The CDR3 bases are TGTGCCAGCAGAAGGGGTGAGGCCTCAGATACGCAGTATTTT.

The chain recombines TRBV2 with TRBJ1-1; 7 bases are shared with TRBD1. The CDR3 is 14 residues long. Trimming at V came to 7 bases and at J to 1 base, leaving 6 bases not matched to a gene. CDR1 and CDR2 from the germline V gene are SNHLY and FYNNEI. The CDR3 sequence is CASILDRANTEAFF. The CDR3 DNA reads TGTGCCAGCATTCTCGACAGGGCGAACACTGAAGCTTTCTTT. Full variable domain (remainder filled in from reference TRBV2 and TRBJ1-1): EPEVTQTPSHQVTQMGQEVILRCVPISNHLYFYWYRQILGQKVEFLVSFYNNEISEKSEIFDDQFSVERPDGSNFTLKIRSTKLEDSAMYFCASILDRANTEAFFGQGTRLTVV.

The CDR3: CASVPSGASGNTIYF. CDR3 in DNA: TGTGCTAGTGTACCCAGTGGGGCCTCTGGAAACACCATATATTTT. The chain joins TRBV12-5 to TRBJ1-3, with D possibly being TRBD1 (5 bases). CDR3 size: 15 residues. Per germline, CDR1 LGHNT and CDR2 FRNRAP. The ends were cut back, 7 bases at V and 0 bases at J, with 13 bases in the middle.

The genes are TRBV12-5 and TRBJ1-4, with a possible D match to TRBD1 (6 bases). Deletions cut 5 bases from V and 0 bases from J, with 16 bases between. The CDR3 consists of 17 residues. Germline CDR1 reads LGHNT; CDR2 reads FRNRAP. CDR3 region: CASGQTRGHATNEKLFF. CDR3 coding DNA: TGTGCTAGTGGTCAGACCAGGGGCCATGCAACTAATGAAAAACTGTTTTTT.

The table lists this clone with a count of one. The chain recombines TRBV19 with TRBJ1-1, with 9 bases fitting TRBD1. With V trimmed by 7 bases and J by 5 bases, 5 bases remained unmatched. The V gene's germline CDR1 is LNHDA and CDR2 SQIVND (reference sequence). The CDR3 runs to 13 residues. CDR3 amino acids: CASTNRGRTEAFF. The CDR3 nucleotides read TGTGCCAGTACCAACAGGGGGCGGACTGAAGCTTTCTTT.

CDR3 coding DNA: TGTGCCAGTAGTATAGAACCGGGGTCCAGCTCTGGGGCCAACGTCCTGACTTTC. Translating gives CASSIEPGSSSGANVLTF. The rearrangement joins TRBV19 to TRBJ2-6; the D gene is possibly TRBD2 (5 bases). Germline V gene sequence: CDR1 LNHDA, CDR2 SQIVND (reference sequence). Deletions cut 0 bases from V and 0 bases from J, with 12 bases between. The CDR3 spans 18 residues. The full variable domain, its missing parts supplied by reference TRBV19 and TRBJ2-6, is DGGITQSPKYLFRKEGQNVTLSCEQNLNHDAMYWYRQDPGQGLRLIYYSQIVNDFQKGDIAEGYSVSREKKESFPLTVTSAQKNPTAFYLCASSIEPGSSSGANVLTFGAGSRLTVL.

The CDR3 protein is CASSSQGAYEKLFF. The CDR3 DNA follows: TGTGCCAGCAGCTCACAGGGGGCGTATGAAAAACTGTTTTTT. The genes are TRBV5-4 and TRBJ1-4, with 9 bases matching TRBD1. The germline V gene has CDR1 SGHNT and CDR2 YYREEE (reference sequence). CDR3 length: 14 amino acids. Trimming cost V 3 bases and J 6 bases; bases outside gene matches: 3.

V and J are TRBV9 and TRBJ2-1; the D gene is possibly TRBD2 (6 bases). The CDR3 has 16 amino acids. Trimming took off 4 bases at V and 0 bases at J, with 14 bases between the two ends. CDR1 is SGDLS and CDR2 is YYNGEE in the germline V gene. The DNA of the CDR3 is TGTGCCAGCAGCCCCTTGCCGGGAGCCTCCTACAATGAGCAGTTCTTC. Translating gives CASSPLPGASYNEQFF.

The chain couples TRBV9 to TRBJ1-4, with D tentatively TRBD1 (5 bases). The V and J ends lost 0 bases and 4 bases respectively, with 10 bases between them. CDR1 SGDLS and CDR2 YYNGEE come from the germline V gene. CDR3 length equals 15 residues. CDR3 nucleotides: TGTGCCAGCAGCGTAGGTTGGGGGGTTAATGAAAAACTGTTTTTT. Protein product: CASSVGWGVNEKLFF.

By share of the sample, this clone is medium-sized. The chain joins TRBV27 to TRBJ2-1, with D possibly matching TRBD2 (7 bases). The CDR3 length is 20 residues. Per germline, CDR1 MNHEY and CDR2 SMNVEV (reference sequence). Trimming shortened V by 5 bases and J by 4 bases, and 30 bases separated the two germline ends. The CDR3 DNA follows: TGTGCCAGCAGTCGCTCGGGGGTGGGGGGCGGACTAGTCGATTACAATGAGCAGTTCTTC. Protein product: CASSRSGVGGGLVDYNEQFF.

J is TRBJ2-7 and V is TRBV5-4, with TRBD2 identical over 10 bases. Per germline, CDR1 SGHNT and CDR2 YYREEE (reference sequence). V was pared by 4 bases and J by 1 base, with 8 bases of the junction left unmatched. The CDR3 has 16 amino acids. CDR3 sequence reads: CASSRRLAGESYEQYF. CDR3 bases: TGTGCCAGCAGCAGACGGCTAGCGGGAGAGTCCTACGAGCAGTACTTC.

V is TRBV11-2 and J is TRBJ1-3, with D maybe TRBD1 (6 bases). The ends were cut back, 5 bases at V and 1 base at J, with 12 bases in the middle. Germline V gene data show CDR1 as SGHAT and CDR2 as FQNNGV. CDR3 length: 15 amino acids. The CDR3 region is CASSLSTGSGNTIYF. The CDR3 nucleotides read TGTGCCAGCAGCCTCTCTACAGGGTCTGGAAACACCATATATTTT.

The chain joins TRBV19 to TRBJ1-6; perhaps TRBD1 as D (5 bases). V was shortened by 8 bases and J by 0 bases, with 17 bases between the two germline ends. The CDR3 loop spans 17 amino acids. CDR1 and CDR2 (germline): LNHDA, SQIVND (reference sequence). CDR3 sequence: CASGPHQGSSYNSPLHF. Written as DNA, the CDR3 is TGTGCCAGTGGGCCCCACCAGGGAAGCTCCTATAATTCACCCCTCCACTTT. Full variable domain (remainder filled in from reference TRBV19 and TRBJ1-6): DGGITQSPKYLFRKEGQNVTLSCEQNLNHDAMYWYRQDPGQGLRLIYYSQIVNDFQKGDIAEGYSVSREKKESFPLTVTSAQKNPTAFYLCASGPHQGSSYNSPLHFGNGTRLTVT.

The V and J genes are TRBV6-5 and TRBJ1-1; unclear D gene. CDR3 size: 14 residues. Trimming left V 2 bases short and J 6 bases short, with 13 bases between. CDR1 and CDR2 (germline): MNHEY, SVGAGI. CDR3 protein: CASSYGPPLAEAFF. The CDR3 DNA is TGTGCCAGCAGTTACGGGCCGCCCCTGGCTGAAGCTTTCTTT.